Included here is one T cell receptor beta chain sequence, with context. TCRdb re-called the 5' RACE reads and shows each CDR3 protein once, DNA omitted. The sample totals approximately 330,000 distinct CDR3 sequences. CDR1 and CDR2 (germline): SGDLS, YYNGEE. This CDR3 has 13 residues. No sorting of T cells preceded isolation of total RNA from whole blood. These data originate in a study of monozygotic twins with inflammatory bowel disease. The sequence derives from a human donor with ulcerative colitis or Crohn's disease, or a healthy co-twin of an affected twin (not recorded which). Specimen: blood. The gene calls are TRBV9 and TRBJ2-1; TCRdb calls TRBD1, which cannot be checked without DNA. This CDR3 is CASSVVPGNEQFF.